A selection of T cell receptor beta chains follows, all from one sample in a study of OX40 agonist ivuxolimab in advanced cancers. TCRdb's table, derived via immunoSEQ multiplex PCR, lists solely in-frame clones and lacks some. The table records around 46,000 clones, about 91% of them present only once. Specimen: CD4+ or CD8+ T cells sorted from blood, collected in a trial of the OX40 agonist ivuxolimab. The receptors here all came from an adult with an advanced solid tumor such as melanoma, head and neck, liver or kidney cancer. Both conserved end residues are part of each CDR3. A D gene is named only where the DNA matches it firmly. A clone size is listed for some rows: how often the clone was seen (once, few, many), or a class if it is expanded.

clone_size	v_call	cdr3_length	d_call	j_call	cdr3_nt	cdr3_aa
NA	TRBV4-3	17	NA	TRBJ2-7	TGCGCCAGCAGCCAAGATTGGGGGGACGGAGGTACCTACGAGCAGTACTTC	CASSQDWGDGGTYEQYF
NA	TRBV5-8	12	NA	TRBJ2-2	TGTGCCAGCAGCTTTGGGGTGCTCGAGCTGTTTTTT	CASSFGVLELFF
NA	TRBV19	11	TRBD1	TRBJ1-5	TGTGCCAGTAGTGGGACAGGGGCCCAGCATTTT	CASSGTGAQHF
NA	TRBV5-1	14	NA	TRBJ2-5	TGCGCCAGCAGCTTGGCGATGGGCCAAGAGACCCAGTACTTC	CASSLAMGQETQYF
few	TRBV9	14	NA	TRBJ2-7	TGTGCCAGCAGCCCCGGGCGCTCGGGGTACGAGCAGTACTTC	CASSPGRSGYEQYF
NA	TRBV15	13	NA	TRBJ2-2	TGTGCCACCAGCAGAGAAAACACCGGGGAGCTGTTTTTT	CATSRENTGELFF
NA	TRBV10-3	16	TRBD2	TRBJ2-1	TGTGCCATCAGTGACTGGGGACTAGCGGGAAGCGATGAGCAGTTCTTC	CAISDWGLAGSDEQFF
NA	TRBV28	18	TRBD1	TRBJ1-5	TGTGCCAGCAATTCACCTCGGACAGGTACTCCCTTCGGTTTGACCCAGCATTTT	CASNSPRTGTPFGLTQHF
NA	TRBV7-9	15	NA	TRBJ2-5	TGTGCCAGCAGCTTACTACGCGTGGGTGGGGAGACCCAGTACTTC	CASSLLRVGGETQYF
NA	TRBV4-1	16	TRBD1	TRBJ2-1	TGCGCCAGCAGCCAAGATCAGGGGGCCTCGTACAATGAGCAGTTCTTC	CASSQDQGASYNEQFF
NA	TRBV7-9	16	TRBD1	TRBJ1-1	TGTGCCAGCAGCCCACCACAGGGGGCGCGGAGCACTGAAGCTTTCTTT	CASSPPQGARSTEAFF